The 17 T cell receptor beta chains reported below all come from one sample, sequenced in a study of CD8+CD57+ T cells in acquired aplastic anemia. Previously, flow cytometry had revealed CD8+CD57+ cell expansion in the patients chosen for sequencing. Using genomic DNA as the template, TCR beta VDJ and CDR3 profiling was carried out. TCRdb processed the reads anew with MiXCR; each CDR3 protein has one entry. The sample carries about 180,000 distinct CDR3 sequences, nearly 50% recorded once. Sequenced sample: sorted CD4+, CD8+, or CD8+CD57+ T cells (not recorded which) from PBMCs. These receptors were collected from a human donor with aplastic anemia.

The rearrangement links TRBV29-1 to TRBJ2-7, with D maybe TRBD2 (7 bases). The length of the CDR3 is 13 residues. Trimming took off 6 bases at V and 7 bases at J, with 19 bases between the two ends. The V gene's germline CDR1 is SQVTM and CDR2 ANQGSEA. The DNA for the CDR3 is TGCAGCGTCAAAGGGGGGGTCGGCGGGGAGCAGTACTTC. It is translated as CSVKGGVGGEQYF.

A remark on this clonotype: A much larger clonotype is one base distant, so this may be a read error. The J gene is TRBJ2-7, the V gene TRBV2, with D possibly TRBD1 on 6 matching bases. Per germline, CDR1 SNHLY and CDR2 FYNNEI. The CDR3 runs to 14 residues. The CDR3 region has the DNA TGTGCCAGCAGTCTCCAAACAGCACAGGGCGAGCAGTGCTTC. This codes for CASSLQTAQGEQCF.

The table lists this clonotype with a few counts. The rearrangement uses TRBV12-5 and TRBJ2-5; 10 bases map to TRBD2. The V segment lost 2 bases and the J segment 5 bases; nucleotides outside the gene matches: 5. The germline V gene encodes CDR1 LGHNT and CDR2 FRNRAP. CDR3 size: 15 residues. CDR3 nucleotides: TGTGCTAGTGGTTTGCCTAGCGGGGGAGGGGAGACCCAGTACTTC. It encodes CASGLPSGGGETQYF.

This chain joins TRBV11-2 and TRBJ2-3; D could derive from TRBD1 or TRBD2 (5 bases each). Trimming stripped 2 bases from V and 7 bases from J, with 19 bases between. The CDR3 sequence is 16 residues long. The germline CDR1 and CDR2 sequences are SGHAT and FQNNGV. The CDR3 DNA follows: TGTGCCAGCAGCTTAACCGGGACGCAAGAACAGAATACGCAGTATTTT. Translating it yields CASSLTGTQEQNTQYF.

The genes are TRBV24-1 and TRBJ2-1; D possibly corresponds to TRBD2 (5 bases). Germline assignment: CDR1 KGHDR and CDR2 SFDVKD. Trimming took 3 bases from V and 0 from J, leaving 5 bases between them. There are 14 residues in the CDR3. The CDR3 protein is CATSDEGSYNEQFF. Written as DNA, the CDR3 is TGTGCCACCAGTGATGAGGGCTCCTACAATGAGCAGTTCTTC.

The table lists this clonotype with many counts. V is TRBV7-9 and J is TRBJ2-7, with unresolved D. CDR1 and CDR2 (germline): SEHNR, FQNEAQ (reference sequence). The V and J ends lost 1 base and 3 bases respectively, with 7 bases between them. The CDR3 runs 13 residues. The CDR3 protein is CASSLVANYEQYF. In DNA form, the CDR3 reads TGTGCCAGCAGCTTAGTAGCCAACTACGAGCAGTACTTC.

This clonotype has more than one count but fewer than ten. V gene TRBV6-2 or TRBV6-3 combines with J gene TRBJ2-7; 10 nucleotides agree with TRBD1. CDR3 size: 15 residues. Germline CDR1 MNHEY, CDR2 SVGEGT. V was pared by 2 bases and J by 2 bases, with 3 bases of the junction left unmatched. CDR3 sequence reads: CASSYHGTGAYEQYF. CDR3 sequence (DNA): TGTGCCAGCAGTTACCATGGGACAGGGGCCTACGAGCAGTACTTC.

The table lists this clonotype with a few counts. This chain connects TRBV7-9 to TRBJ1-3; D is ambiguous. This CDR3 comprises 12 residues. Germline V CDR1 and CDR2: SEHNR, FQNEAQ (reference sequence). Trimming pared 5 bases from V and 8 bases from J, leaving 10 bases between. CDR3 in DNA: TGTGCCAGCAGCCTCACGGTCGACACCATATATTTT. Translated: CASSLTVDTIYF.

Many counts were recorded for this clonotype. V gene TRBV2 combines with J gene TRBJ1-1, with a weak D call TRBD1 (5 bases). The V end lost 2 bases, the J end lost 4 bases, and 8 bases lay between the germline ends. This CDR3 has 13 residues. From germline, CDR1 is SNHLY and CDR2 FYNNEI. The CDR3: CASSEMGGTEAFF. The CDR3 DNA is TGTGCCAGCAGTGAAATGGGGGGCACTGAAGCTTTCTTT.

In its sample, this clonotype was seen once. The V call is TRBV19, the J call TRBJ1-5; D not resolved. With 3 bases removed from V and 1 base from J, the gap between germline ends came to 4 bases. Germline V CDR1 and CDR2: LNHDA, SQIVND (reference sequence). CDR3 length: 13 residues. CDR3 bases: TGTGCCAGTAGTATGGAAAGCAATCAGCCCCAGCATTTT. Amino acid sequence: CASSMESNQPQHF.

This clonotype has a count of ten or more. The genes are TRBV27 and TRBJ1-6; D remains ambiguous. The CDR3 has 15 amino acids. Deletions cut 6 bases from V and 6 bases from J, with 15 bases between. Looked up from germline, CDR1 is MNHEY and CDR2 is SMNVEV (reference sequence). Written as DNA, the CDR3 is TGTGCCAGCAGCCGCCAGCGGGCGGTTAATTCACCCCTCCACTTT. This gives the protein CASSRQRAVNSPLHF.

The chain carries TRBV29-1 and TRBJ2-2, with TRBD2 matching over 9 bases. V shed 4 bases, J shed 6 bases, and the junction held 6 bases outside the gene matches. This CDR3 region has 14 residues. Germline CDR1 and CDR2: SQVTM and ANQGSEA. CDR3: CSVAASGTAGELFF. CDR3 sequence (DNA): TGCAGCGTTGCCGCTAGCGGGACGGCCGGGGAGCTGTTTTTT.

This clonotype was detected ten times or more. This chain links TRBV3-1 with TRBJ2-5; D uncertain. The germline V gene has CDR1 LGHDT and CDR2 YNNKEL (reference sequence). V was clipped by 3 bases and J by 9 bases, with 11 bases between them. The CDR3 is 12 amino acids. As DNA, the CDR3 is TGTGCCAGCAGCCAGAGGATAACCTCCCAGTACTTC. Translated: CASSQRITSQYF.

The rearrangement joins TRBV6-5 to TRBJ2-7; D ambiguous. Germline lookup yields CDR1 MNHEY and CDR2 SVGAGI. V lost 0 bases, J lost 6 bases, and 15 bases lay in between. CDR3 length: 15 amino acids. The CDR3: CASSYSKGGSSEQYF. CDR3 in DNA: TGTGCCAGCAGTTACTCGAAGGGCGGCAGTTCCGAGCAGTACTTC.

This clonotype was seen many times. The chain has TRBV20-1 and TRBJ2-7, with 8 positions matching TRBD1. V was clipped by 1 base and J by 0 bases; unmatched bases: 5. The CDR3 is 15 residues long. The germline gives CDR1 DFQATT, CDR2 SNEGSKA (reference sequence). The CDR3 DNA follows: TGCAGTGCTAGAGTTCCGGGACAGGCCTCCTACGAGCAGTACTTC. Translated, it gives CSARVPGQASYEQYF.

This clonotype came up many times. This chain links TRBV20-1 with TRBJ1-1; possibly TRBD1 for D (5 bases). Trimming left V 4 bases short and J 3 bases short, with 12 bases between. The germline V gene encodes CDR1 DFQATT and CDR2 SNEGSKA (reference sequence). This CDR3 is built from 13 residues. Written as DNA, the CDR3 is TGCAGTGCTATCGACAGCGGGCACACTGAAGCTTTCTTT. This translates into CSAIDSGHTEAFF.

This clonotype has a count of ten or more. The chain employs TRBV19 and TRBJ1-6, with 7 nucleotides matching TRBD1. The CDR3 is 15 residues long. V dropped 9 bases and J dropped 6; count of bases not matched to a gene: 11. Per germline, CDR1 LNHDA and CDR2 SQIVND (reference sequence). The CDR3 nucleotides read TGTGCCAGCCGGGAAGGACAGGCGATTAATTCACCCCTCCACTTT. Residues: CASREGQAINSPLHF. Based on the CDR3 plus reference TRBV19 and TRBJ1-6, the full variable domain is DGGITQSPKYLFRKEGQNVTLSCEQNLNHDAMYWYRQDPGQGLRLIYYSQIVNDFQKGDIAEGYSVSREKKESFPLTVTSAQKNPTAFYLCASREGQAINSPLHFGNGTRLTVT.